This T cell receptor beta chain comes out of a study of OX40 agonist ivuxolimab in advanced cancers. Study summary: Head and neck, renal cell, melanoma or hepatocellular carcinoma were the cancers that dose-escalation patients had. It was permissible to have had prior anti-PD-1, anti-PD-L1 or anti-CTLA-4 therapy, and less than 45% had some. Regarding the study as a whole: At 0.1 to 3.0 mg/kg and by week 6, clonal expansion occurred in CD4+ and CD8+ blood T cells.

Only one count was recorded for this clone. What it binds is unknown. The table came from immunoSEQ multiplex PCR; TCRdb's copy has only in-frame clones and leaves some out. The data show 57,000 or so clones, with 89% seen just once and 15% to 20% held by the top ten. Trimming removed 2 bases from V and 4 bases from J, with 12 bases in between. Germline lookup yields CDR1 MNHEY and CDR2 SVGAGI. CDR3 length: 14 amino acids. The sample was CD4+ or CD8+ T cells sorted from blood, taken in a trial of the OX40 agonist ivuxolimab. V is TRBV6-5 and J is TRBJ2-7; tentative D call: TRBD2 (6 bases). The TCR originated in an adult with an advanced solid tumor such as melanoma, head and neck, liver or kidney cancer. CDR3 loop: CASSYGTGAYEQYF. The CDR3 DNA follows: TGTGCCAGCAGTTACGGGACTGGGGCGTACGAGCAGTACTTC.